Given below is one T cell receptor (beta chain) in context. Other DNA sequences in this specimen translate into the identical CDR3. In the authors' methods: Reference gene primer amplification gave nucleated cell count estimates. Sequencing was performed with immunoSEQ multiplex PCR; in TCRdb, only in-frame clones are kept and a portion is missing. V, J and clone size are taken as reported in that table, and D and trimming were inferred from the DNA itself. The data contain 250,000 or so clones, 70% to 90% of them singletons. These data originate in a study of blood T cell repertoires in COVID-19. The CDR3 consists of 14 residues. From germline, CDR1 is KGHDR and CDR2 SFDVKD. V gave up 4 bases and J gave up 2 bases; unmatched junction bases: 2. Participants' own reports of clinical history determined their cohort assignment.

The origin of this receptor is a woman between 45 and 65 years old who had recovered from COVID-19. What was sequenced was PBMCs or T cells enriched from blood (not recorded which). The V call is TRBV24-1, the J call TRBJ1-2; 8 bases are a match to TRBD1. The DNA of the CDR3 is TGTGCCACCAGTGACAGGACAGGGAACTATGGCTACACCTTC. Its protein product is CATSDRTGNYGYTF.